These T cell receptor beta chains were read from a single sample in a study of T cell responses to AZD1222 COVID-19 vaccine. TCRdb's copy holds only in-frame clones and misses some; the assay was immunoSEQ multiplex PCR. Of about 140,000 clones detected, around 93% appear once; the ten largest clones hold around 2.3%. This specimen consisted of peripheral blood, obtained on day 0 of AZD1222 vaccination. Receptors were obtained from an adult in good health. Both conserved end residues are part of each CDR3. The D gene is left open where the match is weak. Size is omitted from some rows. Given values are once, few, many or a class for expanded clones.

j_call: TRBJ1-4; d_call: TRBD1; clone_size: NA; v_call: TRBV27; cdr3_nt: TGTGCCAGCAGCCCACAGGGGACTAATGAAAAACTGTTTTTT; cdr3_aa: CASSPQGTNEKLFF
j_call: TRBJ1-2; d_call: NA; clone_size: NA; v_call: TRBV6-1; cdr3_nt: TGTGCCAGCAGTGAAGTACGGGGGAACGGCTACACCTTC; cdr3_aa: CASSEVRGNGYTF
j_call: TRBJ2-6; d_call: NA; clone_size: NA; v_call: TRBV27; cdr3_nt: TGTGCCAGCAGTTTAGCGAAGGGGCCGTCGGGGGCCAACGTCCTGACTTTC; cdr3_aa: CASSLAKGPSGANVLTF
j_call: TRBJ2-5; d_call: NA; clone_size: NA; v_call: TRBV6-5; cdr3_nt: TGTGCCAGCACAACCCTGAGGGAGACCCAGTACTTC; cdr3_aa: CASTTLRETQYF
j_call: TRBJ2-3; d_call: NA; clone_size: few; v_call: TRBV5-1; cdr3_nt: TGCGCCAGCAGCTTGGCATTAGATTTGGCAGATACGCAGTATTTT; cdr3_aa: CASSLALDLADTQYF
j_call: TRBJ2-2; d_call: TRBD2; clone_size: NA; v_call: TRBV6-1; cdr3_nt: TGTGCCAGCAGTGAAGCGATCCGTAGCGGGAGAGGGGCCACCGGGGAGCTGTTTTTT; cdr3_aa: CASSEAIRSGRGATGELFF
j_call: TRBJ1-2; d_call: NA; clone_size: NA; v_call: TRBV9; cdr3_nt: TGTGCCAGCAGGGGCCTAAACTATGGCTACACCTTC; cdr3_aa: CASRGLNYGYTF
j_call: TRBJ2-3; d_call: TRBD2; clone_size: NA; v_call: TRBV4-1; cdr3_nt: TGCGCCAGCAGCCAAGAGCCCGTAGCGGGGCTGTCCGGAGATACGCAGTATTTT; cdr3_aa: CASSQEPVAGLSGDTQYF
j_call: TRBJ2-3; d_call: NA; clone_size: NA; v_call: TRBV10-3; cdr3_nt: TGTGCCATCAGTGAAATCTCGGGGTCAGATACGCAGTATTTT; cdr3_aa: CAISEISGSDTQYF
j_call: TRBJ1-3; d_call: TRBD1; clone_size: NA; v_call: TRBV2; cdr3_nt: TGTGCCAGCAGTTTCACAGGGGACTGGGACACCATATATTTT; cdr3_aa: CASSFTGDWDTIYF
j_call: TRBJ2-5; d_call: TRBD2; clone_size: NA; v_call: TRBV5-4; cdr3_nt: TGTGCCAGCAGCTTGGTAGGGACTAGCGGACTTCCTCGGGAGACCCAGTACTTC; cdr3_aa: CASSLVGTSGLPRETQYF
j_call: TRBJ2-5; d_call: TRBD1; clone_size: NA; v_call: TRBV3-1/TRBV3-2; cdr3_nt: TGTGCCAGCAGCCGAACAGGGGCCGCATGGTACTTC; cdr3_aa: CASSRTGAAWYF
j_call: TRBJ1-2; d_call: NA; clone_size: NA; v_call: TRBV10-3; cdr3_nt: TGTGCCACGACGAAGGGGGTAGACTATGGCTACACCTTC; cdr3_aa: CATTKGVDYGYTF
j_call: TRBJ1-1; d_call: TRBD1; clone_size: NA; v_call: TRBV5-4; cdr3_nt: TGTGCCAGCAGCAAAAGACAGGGGGGCGGCACTGAAGCTTTCTTT; cdr3_aa: CASSKRQGGGTEAFF
j_call: TRBJ2-5; d_call: NA; clone_size: few; v_call: TRBV5-1; cdr3_nt: TGCGCCAGCAGCTTGGAGGGTAGGCGGGGACAAGAGACCCAGTACTTC; cdr3_aa: CASSLEGRRGQETQYF
j_call: TRBJ1-1; d_call: NA; clone_size: once; v_call: TRBV2; cdr3_nt: TGTGCCAGTACCTACAGGGAGGGCACTGAAGCTTTCTTT; cdr3_aa: CASTYREGTEAFF
j_call: TRBJ2-2; d_call: TRBD1; clone_size: NA; v_call: TRBV4-1; cdr3_nt: TGCGCCAGCAGCCAGACGGGACAGGTGGCCGGGGAGCTGTTTTTT; cdr3_aa: CASSQTGQVAGELFF
j_call: TRBJ1-6; d_call: TRBD1; clone_size: NA; v_call: TRBV5-1; cdr3_nt: TGCGCCAGCAGCTTGGTTCCCACAGGGGAAAATTCACCCCTCCACTTT; cdr3_aa: CASSLVPTGENSPLHF
j_call: TRBJ2-3; d_call: NA; clone_size: NA; v_call: TRBV9; cdr3_nt: TGTGCCAGCAGCAGGGGGGGCGAAAGCACAGATACGCAGTATTTT; cdr3_aa: CASSRGGESTDTQYF
j_call: TRBJ1-1; d_call: TRBD1; clone_size: NA; v_call: TRBV4-1; cdr3_nt: TGCGCCAGCAGCCCGGGACAGGGGGCCTACACTGAAGCTTTCTTT; cdr3_aa: CASSPGQGAYTEAFF
j_call: TRBJ2-7; d_call: TRBD2; clone_size: NA; v_call: TRBV6-2/TRBV6-3; cdr3_nt: TGTGCCAGCAGTCAGGGACTAGCGCAGGAGCACTTC; cdr3_aa: CASSQGLAQEHF